A single sample gave rise to the 5 T cell receptor beta chains below, sequenced in a study of identifying expanded T cells in peripheral blood. The table came from immunoSEQ multiplex PCR; TCRdb's copy has only in-frame clones and leaves some out. The sample contains roughly 81,000 clones, around 84% of which appear only once. Material: blood. The receptors shown here come from a person aged 18 to 75 in good health.

This rearrangement joins TRBV6-1 to TRBJ2-2; D gene unclear. Germline values: CDR1 MNHNS, CDR2 SASEGT. The CDR3 is made up of 14 amino acids. The V and J ends lost 1 base and 1 base respectively, with 4 bases between them. The CDR3 bases are TGTGCCAGCAGTGAAGACAGGAACACCGGGGAGCTGTTTTTT. This codes for CASSEDRNTGELFF.

The chain couples TRBV4-1 to TRBJ2-7; TRBD1 aligns across 8 bases. The CDR3 runs 15 residues. Germline V gives CDR1 MGHRA, CDR2 YSYEKL. Trimming at V came to 0 bases and at J to 3 bases, leaving 4 bases not matched to a gene. CDR3 in DNA: TGCGCCAGCAGCCAAGAAGGGACAGGACTCTACGAGCAGTACTTC. Residues: CASSQEGTGLYEQYF.

The gene calls are TRBV29-1 and TRBJ2-1; D call uncertain. V was shortened by 3 bases and J by 2 bases, with 8 bases between the two germline ends. Germline V gene sequence: CDR1 SQVTM, CDR2 ANQGSEA. CDR3 length equals 13 residues. The CDR3 region has the DNA TGCAGCGTTGAGATGGGGACCTACAATGAGCAGTTCTTC. Amino acids: CSVEMGTYNEQFF.

V gene TRBV5-6 combines with J gene TRBJ1-5; 7 nucleotides line up with TRBD1. Germline lookup yields CDR1 SGHDT and CDR2 YYEEEE. Germline trimming cut 2 bases from V and 2 bases from J; bases unmatched to any gene: 4. CDR3 length: 15 residues. The CDR3, as DNA: TGTGCCAGCAGCTTACGACAGGGAGGCAATCAGCCCCAGCATTTT. Translation: CASSLRQGGNQPQHF.

This chain links TRBV6-5 with TRBJ1-2; D gene unclear. Germline V gene lookup returns CDR1 MNHEY and CDR2 SVGAGI. CDR3 length: 13 residues. Trimming shortened V by 2 bases and J by 0 bases, and 4 bases separated the two germline ends. The CDR3 nucleotides are TGTGCCAGCAGTTACGCGGCTAACTATGGCTACACCTTC. It is translated as CASSYAANYGYTF.